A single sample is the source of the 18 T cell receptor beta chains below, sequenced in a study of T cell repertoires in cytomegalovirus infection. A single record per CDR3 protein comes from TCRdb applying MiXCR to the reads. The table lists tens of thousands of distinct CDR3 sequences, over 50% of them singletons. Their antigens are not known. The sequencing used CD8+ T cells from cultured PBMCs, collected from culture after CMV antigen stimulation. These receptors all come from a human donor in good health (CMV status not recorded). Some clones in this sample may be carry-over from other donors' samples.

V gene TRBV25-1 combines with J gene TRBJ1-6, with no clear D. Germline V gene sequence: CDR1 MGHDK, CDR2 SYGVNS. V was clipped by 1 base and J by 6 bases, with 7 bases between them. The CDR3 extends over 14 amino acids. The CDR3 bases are TGTGCCAGCAGTGAATTTAGACCTAATTCACCCCTCCACTTT. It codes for CASSEFRPNSPLHF.

This CDR3 reads CSAKEGVGTETSSYNSPLHF. The CDR3 nucleotides read TGCAGTGCTAAAGAAGGTGTAGGGACAGAAACAAGCTCCTATAATTCACCCCTCCACTTT. The V and J genes are TRBV20-1 and TRBJ1-6; TRBD1 matches at 7 bases. Looked up from germline, CDR1 is DFQATT and CDR2 is SNEGSKA (reference sequence). The V segment lost 4 bases and the J segment 0 bases; nucleotides outside the gene matches: 18. The CDR3 consists of 20 residues.

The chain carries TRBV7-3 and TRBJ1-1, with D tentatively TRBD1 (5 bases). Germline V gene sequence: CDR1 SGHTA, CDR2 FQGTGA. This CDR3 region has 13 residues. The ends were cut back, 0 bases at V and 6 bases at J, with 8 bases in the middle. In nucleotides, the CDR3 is TGTGCCAGCAGCTTAACGGGGGGGGCTGAAGCTTTCTTT. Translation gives CASSLTGGAEAFF.

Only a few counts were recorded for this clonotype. In DNA, the CDR3 is TGTGCCAGCAGCTTAGCGGGAGGGGCCTACAATGAGCAGTTCTTC. It specifies CASSLAGGAYNEQFF. The chain recombines TRBV7-3 with TRBJ2-1, with 9 nucleotides matching TRBD2. V gave up 2 bases and J gave up 2 bases; unmatched junction bases: 1. This CDR3 is 15 amino acids long. In germline, CDR1 is SGHTA, CDR2 FQGTGA.

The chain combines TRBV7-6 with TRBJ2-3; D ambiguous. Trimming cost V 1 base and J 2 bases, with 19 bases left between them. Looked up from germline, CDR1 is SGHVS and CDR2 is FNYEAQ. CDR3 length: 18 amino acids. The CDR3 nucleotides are TGTGCCAGCAGCTTAGTGAGTAAAAGTCATGGCAACACAGATACGCAGTATTTT. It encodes CASSLVSKSHGNTDTQYF.

The CDR3 loop reads CATLGGLNTEAFF. As DNA, the CDR3 is TGTGCCACACTCGGAGGGTTGAACACTGAAGCTTTCTTT. The genes are TRBV6-1 and TRBJ1-1; D remains unclear. The CDR3 is 13 residues long. CDR1 and CDR2 (germline): MNHNS, SASEGT. Trimming took off 10 bases at V and 0 bases at J, with 12 bases between the two ends.

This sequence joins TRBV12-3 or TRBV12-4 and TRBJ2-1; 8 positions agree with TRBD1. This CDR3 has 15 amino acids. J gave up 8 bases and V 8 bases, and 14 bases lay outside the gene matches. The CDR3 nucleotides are TGTGCCAGCGGATTCGACAGGGGAGTGGGCCATGAGCAGTTCTTC. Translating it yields CASGFDRGVGHEQFF.

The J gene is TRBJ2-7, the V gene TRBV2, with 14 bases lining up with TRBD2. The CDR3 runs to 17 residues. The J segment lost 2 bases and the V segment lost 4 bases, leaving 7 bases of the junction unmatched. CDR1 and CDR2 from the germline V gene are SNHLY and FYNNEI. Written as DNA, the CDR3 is TGTGCCAGCAGTGGTGGGACTAGCGGGAGAAGGGCCTACGAGCAGTACTTC. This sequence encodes CASSGGTSGRRAYEQYF.

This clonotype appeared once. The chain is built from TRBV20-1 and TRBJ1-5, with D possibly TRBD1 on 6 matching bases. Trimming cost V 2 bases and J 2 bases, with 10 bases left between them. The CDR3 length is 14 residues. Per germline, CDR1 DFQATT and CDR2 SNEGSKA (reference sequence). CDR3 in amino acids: CSARRGGGNQPQHF. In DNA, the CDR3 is TGCAGTGCTAGAAGGGGGGGGGGCAATCAGCCCCAGCATTTT.

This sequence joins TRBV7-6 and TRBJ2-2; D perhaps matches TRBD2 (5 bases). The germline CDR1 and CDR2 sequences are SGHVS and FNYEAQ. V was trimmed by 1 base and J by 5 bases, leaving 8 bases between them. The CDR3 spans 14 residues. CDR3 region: CASSLDGETGELFF. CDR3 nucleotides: TGTGCCAGCAGCTTAGACGGGGAGACCGGGGAGCTGTTTTTT.

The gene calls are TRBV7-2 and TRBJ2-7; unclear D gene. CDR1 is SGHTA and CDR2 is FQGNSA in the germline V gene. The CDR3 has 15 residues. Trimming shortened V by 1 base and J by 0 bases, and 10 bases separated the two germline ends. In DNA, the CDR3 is TGTGCCAGCAGCTTAGGCTCCCAGAGCTCCTACGAGCAGTACTTC. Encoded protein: CASSLGSQSSYEQYF.

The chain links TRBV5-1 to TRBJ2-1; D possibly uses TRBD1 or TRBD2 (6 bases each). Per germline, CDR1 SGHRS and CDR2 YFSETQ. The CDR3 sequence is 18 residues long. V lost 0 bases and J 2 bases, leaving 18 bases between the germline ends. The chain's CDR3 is CASSLEGGMATAYNEQFF. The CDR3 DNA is TGCGCCAGCAGCTTGGAAGGGGGGATGGCGACCGCCTACAATGAGCAGTTCTTC.

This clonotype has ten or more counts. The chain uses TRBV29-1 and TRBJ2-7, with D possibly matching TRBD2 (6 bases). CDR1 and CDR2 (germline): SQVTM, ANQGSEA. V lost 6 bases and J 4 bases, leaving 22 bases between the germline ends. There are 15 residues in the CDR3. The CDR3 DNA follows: TGCAGCGTCCCCGGAGGGGTCCCACCATATTACGAGCAGTACTTC. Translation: CSVPGGVPPYYEQYF.

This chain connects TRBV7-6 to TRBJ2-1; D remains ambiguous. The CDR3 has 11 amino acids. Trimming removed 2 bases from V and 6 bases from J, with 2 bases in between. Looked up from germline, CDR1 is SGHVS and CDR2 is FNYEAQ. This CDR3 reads CASSLLNEQFF. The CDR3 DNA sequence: TGTGCCAGCAGCTTACTCAATGAGCAGTTCTTC.

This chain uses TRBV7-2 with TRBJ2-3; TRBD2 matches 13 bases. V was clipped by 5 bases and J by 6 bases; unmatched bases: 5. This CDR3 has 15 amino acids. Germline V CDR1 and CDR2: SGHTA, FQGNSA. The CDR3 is CASSRGLAGDDTQYF. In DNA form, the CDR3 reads TGTGCCAGCAGCCGAGGACTAGCGGGAGATGATACGCAGTATTTT.

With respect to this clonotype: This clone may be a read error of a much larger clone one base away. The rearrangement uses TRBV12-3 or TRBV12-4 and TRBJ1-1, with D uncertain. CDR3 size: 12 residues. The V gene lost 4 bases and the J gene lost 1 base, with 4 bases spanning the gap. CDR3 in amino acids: CASSWWNTEAFF. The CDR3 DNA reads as TGTGCCAGCAGTTGGTGGAACACTGAAGCTTTCTTT.

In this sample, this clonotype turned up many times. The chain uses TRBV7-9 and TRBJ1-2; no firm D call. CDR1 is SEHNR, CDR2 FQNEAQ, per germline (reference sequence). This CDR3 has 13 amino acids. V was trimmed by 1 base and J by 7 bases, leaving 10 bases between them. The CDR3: CASSLEPSLGYTF. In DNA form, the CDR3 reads TGTGCCAGCAGCTTAGAGCCCAGCCTTGGCTACACCTTC. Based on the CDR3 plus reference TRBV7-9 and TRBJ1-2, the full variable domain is DTGVSQNPRHKITKRGQNVTFRCDPISEHNRLYWYRQTLGQGPEFLTYFQNEAQLEKSRLLSDRFSAERPKGSFSTLEIQRTEQGDSAMYLCASSLEPSLGYTFGSGTRLTVV.

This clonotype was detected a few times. The CDR3 loop is CASRFRDRASYEQYF. CDR3 nucleotide sequence: TGTGCCAGCAGATTCCGGGACAGGGCCTCCTACGAGCAGTACTTC. The chain has TRBV6-1 and TRBJ2-7; 9 nucleotides align to TRBD1. Germline V lookup: CDR1 MNHNS, CDR2 SASEGT. V lost 6 bases, J lost 0 bases, and 6 bases stayed unmatched. This CDR3 has 15 amino acids.